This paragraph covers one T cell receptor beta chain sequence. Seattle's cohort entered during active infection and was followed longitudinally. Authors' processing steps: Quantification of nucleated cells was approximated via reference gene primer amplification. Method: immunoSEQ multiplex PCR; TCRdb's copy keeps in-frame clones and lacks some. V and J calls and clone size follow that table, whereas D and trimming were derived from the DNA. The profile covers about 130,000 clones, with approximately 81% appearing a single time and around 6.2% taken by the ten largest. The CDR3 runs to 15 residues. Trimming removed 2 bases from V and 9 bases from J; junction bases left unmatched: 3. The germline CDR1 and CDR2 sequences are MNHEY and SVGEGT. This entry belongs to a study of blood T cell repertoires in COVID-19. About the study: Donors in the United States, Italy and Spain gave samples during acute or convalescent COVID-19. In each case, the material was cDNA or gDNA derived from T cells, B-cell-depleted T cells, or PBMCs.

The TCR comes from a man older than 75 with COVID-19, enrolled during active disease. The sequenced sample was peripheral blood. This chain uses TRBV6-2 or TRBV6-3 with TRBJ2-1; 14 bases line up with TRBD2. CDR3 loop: CASSYRLAGGAEQFF. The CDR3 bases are TGTGCCAGCAGTTACAGACTAGCGGGAGGGGCTGAGCAGTTCTTC.